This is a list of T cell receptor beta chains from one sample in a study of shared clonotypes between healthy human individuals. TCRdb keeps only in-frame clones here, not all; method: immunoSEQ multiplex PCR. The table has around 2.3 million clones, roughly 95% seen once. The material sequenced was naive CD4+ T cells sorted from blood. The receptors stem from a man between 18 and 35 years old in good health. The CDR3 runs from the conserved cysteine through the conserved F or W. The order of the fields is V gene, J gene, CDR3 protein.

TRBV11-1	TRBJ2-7	CASSPGTSGRMEQYF
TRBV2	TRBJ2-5	CASRPGTSGSGVGETQYF
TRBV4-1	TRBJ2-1	CASSRDAPPSEQFF
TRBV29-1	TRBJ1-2	CSVEGTGGRGYTF
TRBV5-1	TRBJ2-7	CASSPPGQGPEQYF
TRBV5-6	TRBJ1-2	CASSLGGDGYTF
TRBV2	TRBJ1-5	CASSVVGQPQHF
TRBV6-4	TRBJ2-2	CASSPRSGTGELFF
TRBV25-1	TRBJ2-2	CASRSSGLNTGELFF
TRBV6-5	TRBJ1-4	CASSYGATNEKLFF
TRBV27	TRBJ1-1	CASSRAGTGVETEAFF